This TCR beta chain was captured by sequencing in a study of CD8+CD57+ T cells in acquired aplastic anemia. The overall study: The average for DNA from sorted CD4+ and CD8+ cells was about 2.9 ug.

According to the study, genomic DNA was the template for TCR beta VDJ and CDR3 profiling. TCRdb independently ran MiXCR on the reads; one entry per CDR3 protein. The sample contains hundreds of thousands of distinct CDR3 sequences, over 25% of which appear only once. Selection for sequencing was limited to patients who had shown CD8+CD57+ cell expansion by flow cytometry. This clonotype turned up a few times. This CDR3 region has 15 residues. With V trimmed by 0 bases and J by 7 bases, 8 bases remained unmatched. Germline values: CDR1 LGHNA, CDR2 YNFKEQ. The sequenced sample consisted of sorted CD4+, CD8+, or CD8+CD57+ T cells (not recorded which) from PBMCs. V gene TRBV4-2 combines with J gene TRBJ1-2; 7 bases match TRBD1. This receptor was identified in a human donor with aplastic anemia. CDR3 loop: CASSQDPRGSGGYTF. The CDR3 nucleotides are TGTGCCAGCAGCCAAGATCCCAGGGGGTCGGGTGGCTACACCTTC.